One and the same sample provided the 27 T cell receptor beta chains below, sequenced in a study of T cell clonotyping in hematopoietic cell transplantation. Sequencing used immunoSEQ multiplex PCR; TCRdb keeps in-frame clones, though not all of them. This table holds about 9,300 clones, 86% found once. Specimen: PBMCs, collected 180 days after allogeneic stem cell transplant. These receptors were collected from a human patient who had an allogeneic stem cell transplant, so the T cells may come from the graft donor. The donor label of this sample is uncertain. Some clones in this sample may be carry-over from other donors' samples.

This chain links TRBV19 with TRBJ2-5; a weak D match, TRBD1 (5 bases). The CDR3 contains 14 residues. From germline, CDR1 is LNHDA and CDR2 SQIVND (reference sequence). V dropped 7 bases and J dropped 3 bases, with 15 bases sitting between them. CDR3: CASNPSRVEETQYF. DNA for the CDR3: TGTGCCAGTAATCCGAGCAGGGTGGAAGAGACCCAGTACTTC. Full variable domain (rest looked up from reference TRBV19 and TRBJ2-5): DGGITQSPKYLFRKEGQNVTLSCEQNLNHDAMYWYRQDPGQGLRLIYYSQIVNDFQKGDIAEGYSVSREKKESFPLTVTSAQKNPTAFYLCASNPSRVEETQYFGPGTRLLVL.

V usage is TRBV28 and J usage is TRBJ2-7; TRBD2 agrees at 10 bases. V shed 2 bases and J 3 bases; nucleotides not matched to a gene: 7. The CDR3 is 16 amino acids. Germline V gives CDR1 MDHEN, CDR2 SYDVKM. CDR3 amino acids: CASSLGERGGGYEQYF. For the CDR3, the DNA is TGTGCCAGCAGTTTAGGGGAGCGGGGGGGCGGCTACGAGCAGTACTTC. Combining the CDR3 with reference TRBV28 and TRBJ2-7 gives the whole variable domain DVKVTQSSRYLVKRTGEKVFLECVQDMDHENMFWYRQDPGLGLRLIYFSYDVKMKEKGDIPEGYSVSREKKERFSLILESASTNQTSMYLCASSLGERGGGYEQYFGPGTRLTVT.

The chain couples TRBV7-2 to TRBJ2-7; 9 bases agree with TRBD1. With V trimmed by 6 bases and J by 4 bases, 10 bases remained unmatched. The CDR3 extends over 15 amino acids. Germline V gene data show CDR1 as SGHTA and CDR2 as FQGNSA. The CDR3 loop reads CASRRQGTGQYEQYF. CDR3 in DNA: TGTGCCAGCAGGCGACAAGGGACAGGGCAGTACGAGCAGTACTTC.

The chain links TRBV7-8 to TRBJ1-2, with D unclear. This CDR3 has 15 residues. Trimming took 1 base from V and 6 from J, leaving 15 bases between them. Germline assignment: CDR1 SGHVS and CDR2 FQNEAQ. The chain's CDR3 is CASSLVVRGLDGYTF. The CDR3 coding sequence is TGTGCCAGCAGCTTAGTGGTTCGGGGTTTGGATGGCTACACCTTC.

V usage is TRBV6-5 and J usage is TRBJ1-5; no firm D call. V was clipped by 4 bases and J by 0 bases, with 7 bases between them. The germline V gene encodes CDR1 MNHEY and CDR2 SVGAGI. The length of the CDR3 is 14 residues. CDR3 residues: CASSLRSSNQPQHF. The CDR3 nucleotides read TGTGCCAGCAGTTTGAGGAGTAGCAATCAGCCCCAGCATTTT.

V is TRBV4-1 and J is TRBJ2-5; possibly TRBD2 for D (6 bases). The V and J ends lost 1 base and 1 base respectively, with 13 bases between them. This CDR3 has 16 residues. The V gene's germline CDR1 is MGHRA and CDR2 YSYEKL. CDR3 region: CASSQGPRGGQETQYF. For the CDR3, the DNA is TGCGCCAGCAGCCAAGGACCTAGGGGAGGCCAAGAGACCCAGTACTTC.

The chain employs TRBV30 and TRBJ1-1; D uncertain. This CDR3 contains 16 residues. V lost 8 bases and J lost 0, with 22 bases in between. Germline CDR1 GTSNPN, CDR2 SVGIG (reference sequence). As DNA, the CDR3 is TGTGCCCTAACGCCATCAGGAAATTATATGAACACTGAAGCTTTCTTT. Its translation is CALTPSGNYMNTEAFF.

The chain has TRBV7-2 and TRBJ2-5; no firm D call. CDR1 and CDR2 (germline): SGHTA, FQGNSA. The CDR3 spans 15 residues. V gave up 0 bases and J gave up 9 bases, with 17 bases separating them. For the CDR3, the DNA is TGTGCCAGCAGCTTAGCGCTAGGGCCCTTTGGGTCCCAGTACTTC. Encoded protein: CASSLALGPFGSQYF. Combining the CDR3 with reference TRBV7-2 and TRBJ2-5 gives the whole variable domain GAGVSQSPSNKVTEKGKDVELRCDPISGHTALYWYRQSLGQGLEFLIYFQGNSAPDKSGLPSDRFSAERTGGSVSTLTIQRTQQEDSAVYLCASSLALGPFGSQYFGPGTRLLVL.

The rearrangement uses TRBV7-9 and TRBJ1-5, with a tentative D call TRBD1 (5 bases). Germline CDR1 SEHNR, CDR2 FQNEAQ (reference sequence). Trimming took 1 base from V and 5 from J, leaving 15 bases between them. CDR3 length: 16 residues. Here the CDR3 reads CASSLGEGSGDQPQHF. The CDR3 nucleotides read TGTGCCAGCAGCTTAGGAGAGGGTTCGGGGGATCAGCCCCAGCATTTT.

The J gene is TRBJ1-3, the V gene TRBV30; D call uncertain. From germline, CDR1 is GTSNPN and CDR2 SVGIG (reference sequence). The CDR3 extends over 15 amino acids. Trimming removed 2 bases at V and 0 bases at J, with 11 bases between. The CDR3 reads CAWSSEGGSGNTIYF. In nucleotides, the CDR3 is TGTGCCTGGAGTTCGGAGGGAGGCTCTGGAAACACCATATATTTT. The variable domain in full, with the rest retrieved from reference TRBV30 and TRBJ1-3, is SQTIHQWPATLVQPVGSPLSLECTVEGTSNPNLYWYRQAAGRGLQLLFYSVGIGQISSEVPQNLSASRPQDRQFILSSKKLLLSDSGFYLCAWSSEGGSGNTIYFGEGSWLTVV.

The chain has TRBV25-1 and TRBJ1-2; D not resolved. The V and J ends lost 2 bases and 12 bases respectively, with 16 bases between them. CDR3 length equals 13 residues. The germline V gene encodes CDR1 MGHDK and CDR2 SYGVNS. CDR3 in DNA: TGTGCCAGCAGTGAACCGGCAGAACCCAACCACACCTTC. Amino acids: CASSEPAEPNHTF.

This rearrangement joins TRBV14 to TRBJ2-7, with D possibly matching TRBD1 (5 bases). This CDR3 has 13 amino acids. Germline V lookup: CDR1 SGHDN, CDR2 FVKESK. V dropped 4 bases and J dropped 2 bases, with 9 bases sitting between them. The CDR3 here is CASSRQRTYEQYF. Written as DNA, the CDR3 is TGTGCCAGCAGCCGACAGCGTACCTACGAGCAGTACTTC.

The rearrangement links TRBV7-2 to TRBJ2-7; D may be TRBD1 or TRBD2 (7 bases each). CDR1 SGHTA and CDR2 FQGNSA come from the germline V gene. The CDR3 has 15 residues. Trimming pared 5 bases from V and 1 base from J, leaving 15 bases between. The CDR3 is CASSPRGGPSYEQYF. The CDR3 nucleotides read TGTGCCAGCAGCCCCAGGGGGGGGCCTTCCTACGAGCAGTACTTC.

V usage is TRBV12-5 and J usage is TRBJ2-2; 7 bases are shared with TRBD1. The CDR3 is made up of 17 amino acids. In germline, CDR1 is LGHNT, CDR2 FRNRAP. With 0 bases clipped from V and 3 bases from J, the junction kept 7 bases outside the gene matches. For the CDR3, the DNA is TGTGCTAGTGGTTTGGTTAGCAGAGACAGGGACACCGGGGAGCTGTTTTTT. Protein sequence: CASGLVSRDRDTGELFF.

The chain is built from TRBV2 and TRBJ2-1, with D possibly called TRBD1 or TRBD2 (5 bases each). The CDR3 spans 13 residues. V was trimmed by 5 bases and J by 10 bases, leaving 15 bases between them. Germline V gene lookup returns CDR1 SNHLY and CDR2 FYNNEI. CDR3: CASSLRGVEEQFF. Written as DNA, the CDR3 is TGTGCCAGCAGTTTGAGGGGAGTTGAAGAGCAGTTCTTC.

V is TRBV5-6 and J is TRBJ2-7, with D perhaps matching TRBD2 (6 bases). The germline CDR1 and CDR2 sequences are SGHDT and YYEEEE. Trimming took off 1 base at V and 0 bases at J, with 11 bases between the two ends. This CDR3 contains 15 residues. The CDR3 DNA sequence: TGTGCCAGCAGCTTGTTCCGGGGGAGCTCCTACGAGCAGTACTTC. This encodes CASSLFRGSSYEQYF.

This sequence joins TRBV5-5 and TRBJ1-4, with D tentatively TRBD1 (5 bases). Trimming removed 2 bases from V and 7 bases from J, with 9 bases in between. CDR1 SGHKS and CDR2 YYEKEE come from the germline V gene (reference sequence). The CDR3 spans 13 residues. CDR3 sequence reads: CASSLSTGEKLFF. The CDR3 DNA is TGTGCCAGCAGCTTATCTACAGGTGAAAAACTGTTTTTT.

The chain combines TRBV29-1 with TRBJ2-3; 10 bases match TRBD2. The CDR3 extends over 14 amino acids. Germline V gives CDR1 SQVTM, CDR2 ANQGSEA. Trimming removed 6 bases from V and 0 bases from J; junction bases left unmatched: 3. DNA of the CDR3: TGCAGCGTCGAACTAGCGGGGAGCACAGATACGCAGTATTTT. Its protein is CSVELAGSTDTQYF.

The rearrangement links TRBV7-2 to TRBJ1-2, with D tentatively TRBD1 (6 bases). Germline V lookup: CDR1 SGHTA, CDR2 FQGNSA. Trimming pared 2 bases from V and 6 bases from J, leaving 19 bases between. The CDR3 loop spans 16 amino acids. CDR3 residues: CASSLRRGSGIDGYTF. Written as DNA, the CDR3 is TGTGCCAGCAGCTTAAGGAGGGGGTCGGGCATTGATGGCTACACCTTC.

This clone was recorded only once. V and J are TRBV6-5 and TRBJ2-3, with 7 bases matching TRBD1. Looked up from germline, CDR1 is MNHEY and CDR2 is SVGAGI. CDR3 length: 14 residues. Unmatched junction bases numbered 5, after V lost 4 bases and J lost 4 bases. The CDR3 region is CASSSITGADTQYF. CDR3 bases: TGTGCCAGCAGTTCTATAACAGGGGCAGATACGCAGTATTTT.

The genes are TRBV7-9 and TRBJ2-1; D remains ambiguous. CDR1 and CDR2 (germline): SEHNR, FQNEAQ (reference sequence). V lost 3 bases, J lost 5 bases, and 8 bases lay in between. There are 13 residues in the CDR3. CDR3 protein: CASSLYPDNEQFF. The CDR3 DNA reads as TGTGCCAGCAGCTTGTACCCTGACAATGAGCAGTTCTTC.

V usage is TRBV27 and J usage is TRBJ2-3; D possibly corresponds to TRBD1 (6 bases). V lost 6 bases and J 4 bases, leaving 17 bases between the germline ends. Per germline, CDR1 MNHEY and CDR2 SMNVEV (reference sequence). The CDR3 length is 15 residues. The CDR3 DNA reads TGTGCCAGCAGCCCCGGGACATACCCCGCAGATACGCAGTATTTT. Its protein is CASSPGTYPADTQYF.

By sample share, this clone is medium-sized. The chain employs TRBV30 and TRBJ2-1; TRBD2 agrees at 8 bases. CDR1 and CDR2 (germline): GTSNPN, SVGIG (reference sequence). The CDR3 is 16 residues long. Losses at the gene ends were 3 bases for V and 9 bases for J; bases not matched to a gene: 16. This chain's CDR3 is CAWSLPYTGGPGEQFF. The CDR3 DNA is TGTGCCTGGAGCTTACCTTATACGGGGGGGCCAGGTGAGCAGTTCTTC.

The chain is built from TRBV6-5 and TRBJ1-4; D unclear. Germline V CDR1 and CDR2: MNHEY, SVGAGI. CDR3 length equals 15 residues. V was cut by 2 bases and J by 3 bases, with 10 bases left in between. The CDR3: CASSYGRLANEKLFF. In DNA form, the CDR3 reads TGTGCCAGCAGTTACGGGCGGCTAGCTAATGAAAAACTGTTTTTT.

V gene TRBV28 combines with J gene TRBJ2-7, with D possibly TRBD2 on 6 matching bases. Germline CDR1 reads MDHEN; CDR2 reads SYDVKM. Trimming pared 6 bases from V and 4 bases from J, leaving 13 bases between. The CDR3 runs 13 residues. As DNA, the CDR3 is TGTGCCAGCAGGGGGGGTTTGGAATACGAGCAGTACTTC. Translated, it gives CASRGGLEYEQYF.

This rearrangement joins TRBV7-9 to TRBJ2-2; D gene ambiguous. CDR3 length: 13 amino acids. CDR1 is SEHNR, CDR2 FQNEAQ, per germline (reference sequence). Deletions cut 1 base from V and 8 bases from J, with 8 bases between. The CDR3 spells CASSLVVPGELFF. CDR3 DNA: TGTGCCAGCAGCTTAGTGGTCCCTGGGGAGCTGTTTTTT.

This clone was counted only a few times. The chain employs TRBV15 and TRBJ2-1; 7 nucleotides agree with TRBD1. The CDR3 has 18 amino acids. Trimming removed 0 bases from V and 3 bases from J; junction bases left unmatched: 11. The V gene's germline CDR1 is LNHNV and CDR2 YYDKDF (reference sequence). For the CDR3, the DNA is TGTGCCACCAGCAGAGATGGGCGCAGGGGGTTCCTCTACAATGAGCAGTTCTTC. This sequence encodes CATSRDGRRGFLYNEQFF. The variable domain in full, with the rest retrieved from reference TRBV15 and TRBJ2-1, is DAMVIQNPRYQVTQFGKPVTLSCSQTLNHNVMYWYQQKSSQAPKLLFHYYDKDFNNEADTPDNFQSRRPNTSFCFLDIRSPGLGDTAMYLCATSRDGRRGFLYNEQFFGPGTRLTVL.